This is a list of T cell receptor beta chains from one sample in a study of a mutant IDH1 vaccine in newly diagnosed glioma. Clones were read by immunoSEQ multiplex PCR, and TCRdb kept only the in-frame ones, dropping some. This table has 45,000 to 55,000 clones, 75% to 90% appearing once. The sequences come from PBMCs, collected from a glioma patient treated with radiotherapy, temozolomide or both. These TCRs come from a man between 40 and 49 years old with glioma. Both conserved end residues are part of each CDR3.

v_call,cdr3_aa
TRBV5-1,CASSLLAVVNEQFF
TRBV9,CASSVDPQGGQPQHF
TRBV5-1,CASSSTGMIQETQYF
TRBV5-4,CASSRGQAEGTDTQYF
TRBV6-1,CASSDGRAYHTDTQYF
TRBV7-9,CASSFSGRVETQYF
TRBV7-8,CASSTTSGYEQYF
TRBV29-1,CSAAAGGRLYNEQFF
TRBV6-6,CASSSGSSGNTIYF
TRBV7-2,CASSSRAEVGYTF
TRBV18,CASSLQGANTEAFF
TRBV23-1,CASTQGGSSYNSPLHF
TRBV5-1,CASSSSGSNYNEQFF
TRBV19,CASSIRGHEQFF
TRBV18,CASSPQGAQDTEAFF
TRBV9,CASSVGGLGGQPQHF
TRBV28,CASKRTGSVEKLFF
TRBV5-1,CASSLFRDRVGGEQFF
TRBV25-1,CASRGAEGTQYF
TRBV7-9,CASSSISGRETQYF
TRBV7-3,CASSDLTGTGELFF
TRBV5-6,CASSSTRQPPYEQYF
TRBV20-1,CSARREDTQYF
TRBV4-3,CASSQVGDSTLDVDTQYF
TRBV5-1,CASSPDWAEQFF
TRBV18,CASSSDGGSYEQYF
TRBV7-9,CASSLLQEGAFF
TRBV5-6,CASSAPGQGFRAGANVLTF
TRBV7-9,CASSVFEGETQYF
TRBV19,CASSITGFLVNTEAFF
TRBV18,CASSPGQAEKLFF
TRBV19,CASSIIRPYTEAFF
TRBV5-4,CASSLTAGNTIYF
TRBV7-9,CASSFGREAFF
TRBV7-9,CASSWGQGFGELFF
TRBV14,CASSLIVAGNTIYF
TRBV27,CASSLFGGRGQETQYF
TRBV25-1,CASSEEVNQPQHF
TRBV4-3,CASSQERNGYNEQFF
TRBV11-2,CASSLGSGVNYGYTF
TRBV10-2,CASREGLAVGNEQFF
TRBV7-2,CASVKGRNTEAFF
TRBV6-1,CASSAGTGSGEQYF
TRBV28,CASSYPARSNTQYF
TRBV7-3,CASSFRGSGLGNEQFF
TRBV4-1,CASSRGLAEYEQYF
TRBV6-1,CASSRGSGETQYF
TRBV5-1,CASRTGTYIYNEQFF
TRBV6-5,CASSYSAGGYTF
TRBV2,CASTATGSGRAGYEQYF
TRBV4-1,CASSPSSAVSGANVLTF
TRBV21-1,CASINTGELFF
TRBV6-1,CASSSSTDYGYTF
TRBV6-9,CASSYPGEDNEQFF
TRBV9,CASSVGVSGTDTQYF